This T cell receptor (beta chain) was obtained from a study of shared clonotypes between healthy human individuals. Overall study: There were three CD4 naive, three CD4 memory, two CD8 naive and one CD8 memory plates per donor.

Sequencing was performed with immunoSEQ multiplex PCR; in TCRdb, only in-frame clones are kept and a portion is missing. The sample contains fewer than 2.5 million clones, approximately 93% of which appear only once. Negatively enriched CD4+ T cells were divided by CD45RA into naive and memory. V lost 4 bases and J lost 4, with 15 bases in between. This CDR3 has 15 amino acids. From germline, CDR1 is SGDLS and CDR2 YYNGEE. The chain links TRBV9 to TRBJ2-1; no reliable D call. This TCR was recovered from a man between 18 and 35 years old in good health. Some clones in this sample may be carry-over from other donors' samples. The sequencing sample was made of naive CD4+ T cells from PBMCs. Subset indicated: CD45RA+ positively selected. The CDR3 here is CASSPRVPAYNEQFF. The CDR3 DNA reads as TGTGCCAGCAGCCCCCGCGTCCCGGCATACAATGAGCAGTTCTTC.